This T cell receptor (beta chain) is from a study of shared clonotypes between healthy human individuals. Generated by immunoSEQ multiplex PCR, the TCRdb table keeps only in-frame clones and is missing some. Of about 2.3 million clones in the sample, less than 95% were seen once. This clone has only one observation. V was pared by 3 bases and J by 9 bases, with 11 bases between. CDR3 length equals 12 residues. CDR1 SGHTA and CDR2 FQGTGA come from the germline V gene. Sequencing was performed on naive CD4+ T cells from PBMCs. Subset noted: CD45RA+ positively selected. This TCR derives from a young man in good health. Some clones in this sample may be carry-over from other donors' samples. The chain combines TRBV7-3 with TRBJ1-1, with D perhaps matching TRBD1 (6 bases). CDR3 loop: CASSFGGGKAFF. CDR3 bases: TGTGCCAGCAGCTTCGGGGGCGGTAAAGCTTTCTTT.